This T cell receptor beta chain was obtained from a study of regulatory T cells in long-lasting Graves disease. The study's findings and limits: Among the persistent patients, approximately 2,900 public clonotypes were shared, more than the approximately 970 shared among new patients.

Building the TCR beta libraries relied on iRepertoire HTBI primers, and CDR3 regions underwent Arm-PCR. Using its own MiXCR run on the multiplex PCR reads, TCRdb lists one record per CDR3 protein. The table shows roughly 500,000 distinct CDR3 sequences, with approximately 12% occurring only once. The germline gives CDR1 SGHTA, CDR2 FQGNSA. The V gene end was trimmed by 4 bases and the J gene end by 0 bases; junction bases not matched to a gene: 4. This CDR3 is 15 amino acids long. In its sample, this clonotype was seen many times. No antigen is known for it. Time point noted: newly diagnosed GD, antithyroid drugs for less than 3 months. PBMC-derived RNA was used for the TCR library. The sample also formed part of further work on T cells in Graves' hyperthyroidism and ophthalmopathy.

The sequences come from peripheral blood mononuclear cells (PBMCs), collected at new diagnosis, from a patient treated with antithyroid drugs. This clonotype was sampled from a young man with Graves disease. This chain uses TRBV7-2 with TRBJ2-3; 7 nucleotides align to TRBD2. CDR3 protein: CASSSASGSTDTQYF. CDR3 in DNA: TGTGCCAGCAGCTCTGCTAGCGGCAGCACAGATACGCAGTATTTT.